Below, 5 T cell receptor beta chains from the same sample are listed, as sequenced in a study of cytomegalovirus exposure and HLA in healthy donors. Use of 60 Vbeta and 13 Jbeta primers characterized the PCR. Assay used: immunoSEQ multiplex PCR; TCRdb lists only in-frame clones, some missing. The sample lists 90,000 to 150,000 clones; 70% to 80% were seen once. What was sequenced was PBMCs. These receptors all stem from a female donor in good health and CMV-seronegative.

A few counts support this clone. The CDR3 DNA reads TGTGCCAGCAGTTCGGAGGGGAAGGGATCCTACAATGAGCAGTTCTTC. This gives the protein CASSSEGKGSYNEQFF. This sequence joins TRBV6-5 and TRBJ2-1; D possibly corresponds to TRBD2 (6 bases). CDR3 length: 16 amino acids. Germline CDR1 reads MNHEY; CDR2 reads SVGAGI. V lost 4 bases, J lost 1 base, and 14 bases lay in between.

The V call is TRBV6-1, the J call TRBJ1-6, with 8 bases matching TRBD1. The CDR3 is 15 residues long. V was clipped by 7 bases and J by 8 bases; unmatched bases: 10. CDR1 and CDR2 (germline): MNHNS, SASEGT. CDR3 residues: CASTLVGTGDSPLHF. For the CDR3, the DNA is TGTGCCAGCACCCTAGTCGGGACAGGCGATTCACCCCTCCACTTT.

This sequence joins TRBV5-1 and TRBJ2-1; possibly TRBD1 for D (5 bases). V was trimmed by 10 bases and J by 3 bases, leaving 14 bases between them. CDR3 length: 13 residues. Germline values: CDR1 SGHRS, CDR2 YFSETQ. CDR3 sequence (DNA): TGCGCCTGCTCAGGGCAACTCTACAATGAGCAGTTCTTC. This encodes CACSGQLYNEQFF.

Only one count was recorded for this clone. The genes are TRBV7-2 and TRBJ1-5; possible D gene TRBD1, 6 bases. V was clipped by 6 bases and J by 2 bases, with 14 bases between them. This CDR3 contains 15 residues. Germline V gene lookup returns CDR1 SGHTA and CDR2 FQGNSA. CDR3 region: CASRITGIGNQPQHF. In DNA, the CDR3 is TGTGCCAGCAGAATTACAGGGATTGGCAATCAGCCCCAGCATTTT.

This chain connects TRBV27 to TRBJ1-5; D is ambiguous. Per the germline V gene, CDR1 is MNHEY and CDR2 is SMNVEV (reference sequence). The ends were cut back, 5 bases at V and 6 bases at J, with 14 bases in the middle. The CDR3 runs 14 residues. The CDR3 loop reads CASSLAPGFQPQHF. The CDR3 region has the DNA TGTGCCAGCAGTCTAGCCCCCGGGTTTCAGCCCCAGCATTTT.